The present T cell receptor (beta chain) was sequenced within a study of blood T cell repertoires in COVID-19. About the study: In each case, the material was cDNA or gDNA derived from T cells, B-cell-depleted T cells, or PBMCs.

Original analysis: Amplified reference gene primers provided the basis for estimating nucleated cell counts. Data came from immunoSEQ multiplex PCR; TCRdb stores just in-frame clones and leaves some out. That table supplies the V and J calls and clone size; D and trimming were determined from the DNA. Of 360,000 or so clones listed, around 90% are singletons. This CDR3 spans 12 amino acids. Looked up from germline, CDR1 is MDHEN and CDR2 is SYDVKM. The trim removed 6 bases at V and 4 bases at J, leaving 1 base unmatched. This clone was seen just once. V gene TRBV28 combines with J gene TRBJ2-7, with TRBD1 matching over 9 bases. Sequencing used peripheral blood. The sequence was collected from a man between 18 and 29 years old with active or convalescent COVID-19. CDR3 protein: CASRQGAYEQYF. For the CDR3, the DNA is TGTGCCAGCAGACAGGGGGCTTACGAGCAGTACTTC.